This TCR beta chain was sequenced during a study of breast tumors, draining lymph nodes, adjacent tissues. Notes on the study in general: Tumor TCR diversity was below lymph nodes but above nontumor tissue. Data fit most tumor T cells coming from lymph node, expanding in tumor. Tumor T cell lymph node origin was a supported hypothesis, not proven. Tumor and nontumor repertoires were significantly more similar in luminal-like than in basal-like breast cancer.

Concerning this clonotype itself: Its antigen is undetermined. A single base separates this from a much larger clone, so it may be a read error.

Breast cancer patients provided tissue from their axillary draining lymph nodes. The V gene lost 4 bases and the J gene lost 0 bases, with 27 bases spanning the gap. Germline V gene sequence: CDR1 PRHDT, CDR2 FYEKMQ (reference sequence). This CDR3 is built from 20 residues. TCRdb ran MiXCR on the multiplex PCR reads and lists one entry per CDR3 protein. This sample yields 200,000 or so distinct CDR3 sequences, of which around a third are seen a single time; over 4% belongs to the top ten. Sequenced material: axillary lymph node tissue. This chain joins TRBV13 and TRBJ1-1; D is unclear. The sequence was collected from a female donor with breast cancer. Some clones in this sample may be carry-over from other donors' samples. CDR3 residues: CASSSRGWFLGIGMNTEAFF. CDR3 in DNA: TGTGCCAGCAGCTCCCGAGGGTGGTTTTTAGGAATCGGTATGAACACTGAAGCTTTCTTT.